This T cell receptor beta chain stems from a study of cytotoxic CD8 clonotypes in ibrutinib-treated CLL. The table came from immunoSEQ multiplex PCR; TCRdb's copy has only in-frame clones and leaves some out. In the table there are over 150,000 clones, around 72% of which are singletons. The CDR3 loop spans 16 amino acids. Losses at the gene ends were 2 bases for V and 7 bases for J; bases not matched to a gene: 9. Looked up from germline, CDR1 is LNHNV and CDR2 is YYDKDF (reference sequence). Specimen: PBMCs, collected after 24 months of ibrutinib treatment. The chain employs TRBV15 and TRBJ2-7; 12 bases are shared with TRBD1. This sequence originates from a human donor with chronic lymphocytic leukemia. The CDR3 DNA reads TGTGCCACCAGCAGACAGGCGGGACAGGGGGCGGGGGAGCAGTACTTC. Encoded protein: CATSRQAGQGAGEQYF.